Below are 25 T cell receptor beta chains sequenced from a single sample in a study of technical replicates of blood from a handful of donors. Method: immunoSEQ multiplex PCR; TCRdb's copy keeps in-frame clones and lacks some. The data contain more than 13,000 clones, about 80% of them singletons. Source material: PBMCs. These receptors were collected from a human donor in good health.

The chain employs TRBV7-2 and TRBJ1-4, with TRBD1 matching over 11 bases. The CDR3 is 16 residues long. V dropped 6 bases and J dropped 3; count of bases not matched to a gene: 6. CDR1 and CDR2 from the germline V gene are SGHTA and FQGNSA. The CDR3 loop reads CASRTGQGASNEKLFF. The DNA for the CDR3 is TGTGCCAGCAGAACTGGACAGGGGGCATCTAATGAAAAACTGTTTTTT.

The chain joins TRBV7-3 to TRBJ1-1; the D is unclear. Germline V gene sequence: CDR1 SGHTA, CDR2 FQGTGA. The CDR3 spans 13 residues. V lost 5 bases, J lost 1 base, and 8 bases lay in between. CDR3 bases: TGTGCCAGCAGCCCTCAACAGAACACTGAAGCTTTCTTT. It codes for CASSPQQNTEAFF. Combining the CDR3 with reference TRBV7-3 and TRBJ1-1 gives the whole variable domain GAGVSQTPSNKVTEKGKYVELRCDPISGHTALYWYRQSLGQGPEFLIYFQGTGAADDSGLPNDRFFAVRPEGSVSTLKIQRTERGDSAVYLCASSPQQNTEAFFGQGTRLTVV.

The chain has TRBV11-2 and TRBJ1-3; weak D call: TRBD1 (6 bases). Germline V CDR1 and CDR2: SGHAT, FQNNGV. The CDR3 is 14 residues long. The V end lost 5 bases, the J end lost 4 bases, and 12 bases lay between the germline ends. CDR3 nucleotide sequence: TGTGCCAGCAGCCACACAGGGCACGGAAACACCATATATTTT. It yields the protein CASSHTGHGNTIYF.

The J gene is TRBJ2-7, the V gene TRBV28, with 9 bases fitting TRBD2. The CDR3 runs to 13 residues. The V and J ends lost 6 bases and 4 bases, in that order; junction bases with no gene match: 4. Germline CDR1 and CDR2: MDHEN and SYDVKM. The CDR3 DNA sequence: TGTGCCAGCAGCTTAGCGGGGGTATACGAGCAGTACTTC. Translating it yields CASSLAGVYEQYF.

As DNA, the CDR3 is TGTGCCAGCAGTTCCGGGACTTCGGGCAATCAGCCCCAGCATTTT. Translated: CASSSGTSGNQPQHF. This chain connects TRBV6-1 to TRBJ1-5, with D possibly matching TRBD1 (5 bases). The V and J ends lost 5 bases and 2 bases respectively, with 13 bases between them. CDR1 and CDR2 (germline): MNHNS, SASEGT. The CDR3 has 15 amino acids.

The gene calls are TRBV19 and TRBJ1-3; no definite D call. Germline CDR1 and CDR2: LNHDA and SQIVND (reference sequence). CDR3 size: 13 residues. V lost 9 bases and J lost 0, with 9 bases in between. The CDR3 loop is CASQDFSGNTIYF. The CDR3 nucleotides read TGTGCCAGCCAGGACTTCTCTGGAAACACCATATATTTT.

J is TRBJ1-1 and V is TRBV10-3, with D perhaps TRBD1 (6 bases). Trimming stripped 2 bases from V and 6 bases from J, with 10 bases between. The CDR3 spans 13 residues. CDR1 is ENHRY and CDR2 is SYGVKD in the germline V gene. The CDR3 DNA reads TGTGCCATCAGTGAGGCGACAGGCGCTGAAGCTTTCTTT. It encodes CAISEATGAEAFF.

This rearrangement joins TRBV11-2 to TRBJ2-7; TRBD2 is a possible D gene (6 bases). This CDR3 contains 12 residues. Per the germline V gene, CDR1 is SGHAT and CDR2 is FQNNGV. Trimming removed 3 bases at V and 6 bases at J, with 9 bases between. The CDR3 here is CASSLRDSEQYF. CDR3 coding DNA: TGTGCCAGCAGCTTGAGGGACTCCGAGCAGTACTTC.

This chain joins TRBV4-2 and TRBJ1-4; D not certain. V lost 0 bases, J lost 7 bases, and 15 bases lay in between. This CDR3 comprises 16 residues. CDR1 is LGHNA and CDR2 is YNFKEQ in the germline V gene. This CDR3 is CASSQDVGQGVEKLFF. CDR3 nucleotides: TGTGCCAGCAGCCAAGATGTCGGCCAAGGAGTTGAAAAACTGTTTTTT.

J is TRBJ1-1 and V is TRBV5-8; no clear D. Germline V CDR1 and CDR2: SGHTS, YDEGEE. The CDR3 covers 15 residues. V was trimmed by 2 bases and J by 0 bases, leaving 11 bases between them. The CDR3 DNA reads TGTGCCAGCAGCTTCATTGTGAGGCTGAACACTGAAGCTTTCTTT. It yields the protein CASSFIVRLNTEAFF.

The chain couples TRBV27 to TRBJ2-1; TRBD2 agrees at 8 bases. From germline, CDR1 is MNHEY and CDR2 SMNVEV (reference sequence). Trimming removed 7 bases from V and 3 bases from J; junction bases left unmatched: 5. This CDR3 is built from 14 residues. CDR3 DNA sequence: TGTGCCAGCACCCCGGGGGGGGGCTACAATGAGCAGTTCTTC. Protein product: CASTPGGGYNEQFF.

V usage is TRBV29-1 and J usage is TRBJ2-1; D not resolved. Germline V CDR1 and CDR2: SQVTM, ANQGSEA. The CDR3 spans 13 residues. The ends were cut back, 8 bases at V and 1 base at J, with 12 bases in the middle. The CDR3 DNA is TGCAGCCTCCGCCGAGCTTCCTACAATGAGCAGTTCTTC. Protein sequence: CSLRRASYNEQFF.

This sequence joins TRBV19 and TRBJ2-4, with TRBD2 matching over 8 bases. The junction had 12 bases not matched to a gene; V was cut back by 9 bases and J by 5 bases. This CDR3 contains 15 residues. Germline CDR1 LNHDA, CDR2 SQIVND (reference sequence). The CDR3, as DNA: TGTGCCAGCGCTCCCTCGGGGGGGGGAGAAAACATTCAGTACTTC. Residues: CASAPSGGGENIQYF. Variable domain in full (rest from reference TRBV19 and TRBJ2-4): DGGITQSPKYLFRKEGQNVTLSCEQNLNHDAMYWYRQDPGQGLRLIYYSQIVNDFQKGDIAEGYSVSREKKESFPLTVTSAQKNPTAFYLCASAPSGGGENIQYFGAGTRLSVL.

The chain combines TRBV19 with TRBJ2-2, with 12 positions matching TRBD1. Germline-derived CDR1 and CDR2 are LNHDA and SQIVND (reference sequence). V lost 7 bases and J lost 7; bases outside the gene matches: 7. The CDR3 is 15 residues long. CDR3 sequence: CASTPGTGGHGELFF. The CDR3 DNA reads TGTGCCAGTACCCCCGGGACAGGGGGCCACGGGGAGCTGTTTTTT.

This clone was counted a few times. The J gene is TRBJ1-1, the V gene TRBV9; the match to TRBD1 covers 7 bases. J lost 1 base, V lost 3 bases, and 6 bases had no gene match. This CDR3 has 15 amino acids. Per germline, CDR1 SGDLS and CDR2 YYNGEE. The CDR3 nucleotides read TGTGCCAGCAGCGAGACCGGGACAGAGAACACTGAAGCTTTCTTT. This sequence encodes CASSETGTENTEAFF.

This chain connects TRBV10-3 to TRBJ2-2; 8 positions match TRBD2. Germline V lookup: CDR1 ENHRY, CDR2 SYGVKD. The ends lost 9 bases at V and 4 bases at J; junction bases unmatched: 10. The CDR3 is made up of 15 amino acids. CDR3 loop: CAIFPAGEGTGELFF. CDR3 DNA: TGTGCCATTTTCCCAGCGGGAGAGGGCACCGGGGAGCTGTTTTTT.

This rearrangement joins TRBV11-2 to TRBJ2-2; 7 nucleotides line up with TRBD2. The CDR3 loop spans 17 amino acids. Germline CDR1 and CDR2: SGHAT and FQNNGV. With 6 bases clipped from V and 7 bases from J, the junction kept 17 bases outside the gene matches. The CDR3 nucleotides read TGTGCCAGCAGTCCTACCCCCCGGCGGGAGCGTAGCGGGGAGCTGTTTTTT. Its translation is CASSPTPRRERSGELFF.

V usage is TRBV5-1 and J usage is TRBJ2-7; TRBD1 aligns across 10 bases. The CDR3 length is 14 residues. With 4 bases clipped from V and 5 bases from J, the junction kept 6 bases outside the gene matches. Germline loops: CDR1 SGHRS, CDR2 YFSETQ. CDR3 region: CASSTGQGVNEQYF. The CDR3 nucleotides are TGCGCCAGCAGCACCGGACAGGGGGTGAACGAGCAGTACTTC.

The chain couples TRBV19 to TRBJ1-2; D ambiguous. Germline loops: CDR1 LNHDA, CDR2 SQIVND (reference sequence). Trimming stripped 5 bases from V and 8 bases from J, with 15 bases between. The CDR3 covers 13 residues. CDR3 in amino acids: CASSAEPLRGYTF. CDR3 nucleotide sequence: TGTGCCAGTAGTGCTGAGCCTTTGCGGGGCTACACCTTC. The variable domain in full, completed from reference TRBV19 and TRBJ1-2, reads DGGITQSPKYLFRKEGQNVTLSCEQNLNHDAMYWYRQDPGQGLRLIYYSQIVNDFQKGDIAEGYSVSREKKESFPLTVTSAQKNPTAFYLCASSAEPLRGYTFGSGTRLTVV.

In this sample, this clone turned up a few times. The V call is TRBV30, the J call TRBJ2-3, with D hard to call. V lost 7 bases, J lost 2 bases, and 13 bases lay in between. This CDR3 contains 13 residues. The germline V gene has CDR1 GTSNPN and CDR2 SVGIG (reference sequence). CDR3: CASSDTYTDTQYF. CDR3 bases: TGTGCCTCCTCAGACACCTACACAGATACGCAGTATTTT.

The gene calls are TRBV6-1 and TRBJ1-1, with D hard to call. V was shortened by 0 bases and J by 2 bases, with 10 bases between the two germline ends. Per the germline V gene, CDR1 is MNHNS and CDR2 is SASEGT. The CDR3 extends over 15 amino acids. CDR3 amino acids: CASSEAPGSNTEAFF. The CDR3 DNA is TGTGCCAGCAGTGAAGCGCCGGGATCCAACACTGAAGCTTTCTTT.

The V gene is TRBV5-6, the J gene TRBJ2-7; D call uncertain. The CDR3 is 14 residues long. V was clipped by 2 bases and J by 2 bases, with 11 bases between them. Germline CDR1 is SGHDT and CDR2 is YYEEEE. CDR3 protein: CASSLLHETYEQYF. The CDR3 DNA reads TGTGCCAGCAGCTTACTCCACGAAACCTACGAGCAGTACTTC.

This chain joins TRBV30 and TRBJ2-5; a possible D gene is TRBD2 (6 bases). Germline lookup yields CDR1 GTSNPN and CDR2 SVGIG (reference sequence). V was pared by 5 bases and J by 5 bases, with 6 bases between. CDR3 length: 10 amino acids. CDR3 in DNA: TGTGCCTGGGGGGGGGAGACCCAGTACTTC. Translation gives CAWGGETQYF.

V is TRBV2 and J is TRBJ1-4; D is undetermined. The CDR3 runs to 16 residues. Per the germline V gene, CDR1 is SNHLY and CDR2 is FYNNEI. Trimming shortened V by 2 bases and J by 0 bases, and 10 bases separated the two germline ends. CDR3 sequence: CASSELAGSTNEKLFF. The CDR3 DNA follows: TGTGCCAGCAGTGAACTAGCGGGATCAACTAATGAAAAACTGTTTTTT.

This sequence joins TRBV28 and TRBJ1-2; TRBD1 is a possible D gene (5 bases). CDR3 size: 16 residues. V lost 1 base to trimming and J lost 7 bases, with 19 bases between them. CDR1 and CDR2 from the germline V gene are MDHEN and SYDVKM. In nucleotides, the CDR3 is TGTGCCAGCAGTTTATCACCAGGGCGGCAGGGCGGTGGCTACACCTTC. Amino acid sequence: CASSLSPGRQGGGYTF.